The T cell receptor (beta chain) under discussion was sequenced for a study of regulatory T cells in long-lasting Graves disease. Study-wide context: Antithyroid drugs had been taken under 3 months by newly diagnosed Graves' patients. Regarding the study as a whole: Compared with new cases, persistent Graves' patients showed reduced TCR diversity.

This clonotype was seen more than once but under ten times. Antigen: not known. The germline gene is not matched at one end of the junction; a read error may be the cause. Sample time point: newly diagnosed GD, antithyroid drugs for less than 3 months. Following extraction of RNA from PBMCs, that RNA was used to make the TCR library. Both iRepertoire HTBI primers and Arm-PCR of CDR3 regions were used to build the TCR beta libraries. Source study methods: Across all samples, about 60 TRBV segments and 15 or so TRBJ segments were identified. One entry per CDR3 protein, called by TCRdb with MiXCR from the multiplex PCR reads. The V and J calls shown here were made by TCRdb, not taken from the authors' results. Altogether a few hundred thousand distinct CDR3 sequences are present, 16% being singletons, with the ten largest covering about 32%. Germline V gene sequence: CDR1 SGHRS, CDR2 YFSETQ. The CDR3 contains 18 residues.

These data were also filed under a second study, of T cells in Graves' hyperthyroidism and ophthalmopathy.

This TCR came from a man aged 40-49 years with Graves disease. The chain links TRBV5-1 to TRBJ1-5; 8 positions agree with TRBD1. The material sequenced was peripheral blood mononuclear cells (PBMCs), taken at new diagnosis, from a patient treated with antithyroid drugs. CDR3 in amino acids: CANSFDRQGPHLDQPQHF. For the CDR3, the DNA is TGCGCCAACAGCTTCGACCGACAGGGGCCCCACCTGGATCAGCCCCAGCATTTT.